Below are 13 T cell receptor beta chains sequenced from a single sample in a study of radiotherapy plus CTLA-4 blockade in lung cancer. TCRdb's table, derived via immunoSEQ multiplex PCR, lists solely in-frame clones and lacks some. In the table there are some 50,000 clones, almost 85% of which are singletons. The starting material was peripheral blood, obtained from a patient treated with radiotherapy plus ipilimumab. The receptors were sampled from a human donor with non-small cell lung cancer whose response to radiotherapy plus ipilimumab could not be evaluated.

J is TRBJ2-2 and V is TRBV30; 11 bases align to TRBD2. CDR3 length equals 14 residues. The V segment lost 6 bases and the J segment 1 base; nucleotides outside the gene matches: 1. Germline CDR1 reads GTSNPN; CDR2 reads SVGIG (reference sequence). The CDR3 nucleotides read TGTGCCTGCGGGACTAGCGGGAACACCGGGGAGCTGTTTTTT. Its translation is CACGTSGNTGELFF.

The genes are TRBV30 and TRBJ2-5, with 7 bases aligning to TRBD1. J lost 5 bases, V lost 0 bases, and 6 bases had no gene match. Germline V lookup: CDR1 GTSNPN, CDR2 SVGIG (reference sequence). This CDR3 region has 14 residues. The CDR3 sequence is CAWSVYRGSETQYF. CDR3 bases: TGTGCCTGGAGTGTATACAGGGGTAGCGAGACCCAGTACTTC. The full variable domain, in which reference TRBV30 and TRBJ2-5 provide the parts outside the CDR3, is SQTIHQWPATLVQPVGSPLSLECTVEGTSNPNLYWYRQAAGRGLQLLFYSVGIGQISSEVPQNLSASRPQDRQFILSSKKLLLSDSGFYLCAWSVYRGSETQYFGPGTRLLVL.

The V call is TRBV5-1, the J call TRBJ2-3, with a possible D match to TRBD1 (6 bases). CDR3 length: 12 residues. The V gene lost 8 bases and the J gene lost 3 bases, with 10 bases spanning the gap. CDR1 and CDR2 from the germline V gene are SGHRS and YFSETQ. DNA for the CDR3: TGCGCCAGTTACAGGGATACAGATACGCAGTATTTT. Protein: CASYRDTDTQYF.

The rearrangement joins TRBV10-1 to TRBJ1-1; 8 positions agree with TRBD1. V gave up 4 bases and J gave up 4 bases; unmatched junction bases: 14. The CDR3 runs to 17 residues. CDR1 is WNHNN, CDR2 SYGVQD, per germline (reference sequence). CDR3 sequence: CASSGKAGGAEGTEAFF. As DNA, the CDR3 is TGCGCCAGCAGTGGAAAAGCAGGGGGCGCGGAGGGCACTGAAGCTTTCTTT.

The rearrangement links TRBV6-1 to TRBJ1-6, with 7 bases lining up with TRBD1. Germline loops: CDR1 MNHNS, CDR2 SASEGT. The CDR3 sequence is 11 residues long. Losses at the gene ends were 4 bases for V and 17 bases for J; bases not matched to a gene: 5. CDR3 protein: CASSVTGPFHF. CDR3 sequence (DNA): TGTGCCAGCAGTGTGACAGGGCCCTTCCACTTT.

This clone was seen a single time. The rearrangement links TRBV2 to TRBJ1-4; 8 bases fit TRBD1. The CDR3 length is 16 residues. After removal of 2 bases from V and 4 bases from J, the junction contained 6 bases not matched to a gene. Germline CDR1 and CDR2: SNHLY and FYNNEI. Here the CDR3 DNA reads TGTGCCAGCAGTGAAATGACGACAGGGGTTAATGAAAAACTGTTTTTT. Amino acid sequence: CASSEMTTGVNEKLFF.

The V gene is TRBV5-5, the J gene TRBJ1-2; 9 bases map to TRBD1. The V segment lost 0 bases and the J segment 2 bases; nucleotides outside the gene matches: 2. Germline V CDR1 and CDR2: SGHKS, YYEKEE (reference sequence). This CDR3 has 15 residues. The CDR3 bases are TGTGCCAGCAGCTTGGCCACAGGGGGCAACTATGGCTACACCTTC. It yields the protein CASSLATGGNYGYTF.

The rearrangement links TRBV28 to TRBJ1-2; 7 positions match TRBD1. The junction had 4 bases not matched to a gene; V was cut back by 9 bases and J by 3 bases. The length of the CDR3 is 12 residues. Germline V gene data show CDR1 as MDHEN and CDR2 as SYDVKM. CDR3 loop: CASYDRDYGYTF. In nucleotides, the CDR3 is TGTGCCAGTTACGACAGGGACTATGGCTACACCTTC.

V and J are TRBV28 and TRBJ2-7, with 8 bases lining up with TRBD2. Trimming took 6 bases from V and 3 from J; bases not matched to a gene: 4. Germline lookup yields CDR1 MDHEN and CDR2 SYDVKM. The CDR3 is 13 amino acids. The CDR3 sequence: CASSSGGVYEQYF. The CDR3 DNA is TGTGCCAGCAGCTCGGGGGGGGTCTACGAGCAGTACTTC. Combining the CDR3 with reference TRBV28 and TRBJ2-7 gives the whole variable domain DVKVTQSSRYLVKRTGEKVFLECVQDMDHENMFWYRQDPGLGLRLIYFSYDVKMKEKGDIPEGYSVSREKKERFSLILESASTNQTSMYLCASSSGGVYEQYFGPGTRLTVT.

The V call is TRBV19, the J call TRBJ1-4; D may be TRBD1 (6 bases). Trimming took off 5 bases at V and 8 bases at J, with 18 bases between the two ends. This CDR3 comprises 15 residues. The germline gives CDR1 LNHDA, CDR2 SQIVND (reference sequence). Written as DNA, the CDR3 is TGTGCCAGTAGTCTCGAGGGCAGGGGATGGGAAAAACTGTTTTTT. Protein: CASSLEGRGWEKLFF.

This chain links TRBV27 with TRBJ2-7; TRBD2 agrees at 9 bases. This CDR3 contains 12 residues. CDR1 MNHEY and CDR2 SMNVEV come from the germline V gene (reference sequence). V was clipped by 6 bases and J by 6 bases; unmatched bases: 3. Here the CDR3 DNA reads TGTGCCAGCAGGGGACTAGCCTCCGAGCAGTACTTC. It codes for CASRGLASEQYF.

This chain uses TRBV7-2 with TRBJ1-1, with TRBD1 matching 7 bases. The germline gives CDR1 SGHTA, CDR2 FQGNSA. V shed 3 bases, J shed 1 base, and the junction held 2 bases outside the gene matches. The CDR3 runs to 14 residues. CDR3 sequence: CASSFDRENTEAFF. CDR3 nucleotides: TGTGCCAGCAGCTTTGACAGGGAGAACACTGAAGCTTTCTTT.

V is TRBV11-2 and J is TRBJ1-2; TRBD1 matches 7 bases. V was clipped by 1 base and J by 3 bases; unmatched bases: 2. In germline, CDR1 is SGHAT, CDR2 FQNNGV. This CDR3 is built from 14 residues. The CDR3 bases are TGTGCCAGCAGCTTAGCCCAGGGGGACTATGGCTACACCTTC. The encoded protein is CASSLAQGDYGYTF.